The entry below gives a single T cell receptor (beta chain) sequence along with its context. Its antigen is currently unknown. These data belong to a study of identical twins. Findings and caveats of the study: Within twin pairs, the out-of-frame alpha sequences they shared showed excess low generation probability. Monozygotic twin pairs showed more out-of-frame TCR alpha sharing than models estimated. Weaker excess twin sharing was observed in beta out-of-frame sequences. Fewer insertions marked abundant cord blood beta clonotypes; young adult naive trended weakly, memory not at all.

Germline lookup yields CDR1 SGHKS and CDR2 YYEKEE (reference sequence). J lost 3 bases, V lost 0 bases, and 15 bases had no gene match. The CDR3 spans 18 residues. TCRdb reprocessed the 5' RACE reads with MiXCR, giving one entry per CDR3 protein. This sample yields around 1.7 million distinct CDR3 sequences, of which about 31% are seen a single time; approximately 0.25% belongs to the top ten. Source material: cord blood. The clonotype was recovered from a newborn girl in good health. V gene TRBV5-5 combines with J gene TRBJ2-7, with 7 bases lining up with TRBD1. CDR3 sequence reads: CASSLDRNPATGLYEQYF. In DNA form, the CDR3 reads TGTGCCAGCAGCTTGGATAGGAACCCCGCGACAGGGCTCTACGAGCAGTACTTC.